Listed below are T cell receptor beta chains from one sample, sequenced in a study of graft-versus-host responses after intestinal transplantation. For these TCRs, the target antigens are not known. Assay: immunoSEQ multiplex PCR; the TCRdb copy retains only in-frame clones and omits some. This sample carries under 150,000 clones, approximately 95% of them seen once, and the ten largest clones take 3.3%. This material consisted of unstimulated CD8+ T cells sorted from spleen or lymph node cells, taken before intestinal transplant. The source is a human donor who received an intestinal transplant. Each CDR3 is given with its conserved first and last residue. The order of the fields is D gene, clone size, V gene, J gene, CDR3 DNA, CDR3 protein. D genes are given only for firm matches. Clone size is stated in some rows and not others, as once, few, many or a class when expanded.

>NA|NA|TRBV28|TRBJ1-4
TGTGCCAGCAGTTTAGGCTTTGAAAAACTGTTTTTT
CASSLGFEKLFF
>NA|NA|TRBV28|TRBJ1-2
TGTGCCAGCAGTTTATGGGGTTTCTATGGCTACACCTTC
CASSLWGFYGYTF
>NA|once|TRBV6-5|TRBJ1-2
TGTGCCAGCAGTTACTCCACAGGGATTCCTGGCTACACCTTC
CASSYSTGIPGYTF
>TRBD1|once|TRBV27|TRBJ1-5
TGTGCCAGCAGTTTAAAATTTCCCGGGACAGGGATTCCCGGTCAGCCCCAGCATTTT
CASSLKFPGTGIPGQPQHF
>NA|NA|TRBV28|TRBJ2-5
TGTGCCACCCTCGGGCGCCTAGCCGGAGAGACCCAGTACTTC
CATLGRLAGETQYF
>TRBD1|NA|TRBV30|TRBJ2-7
TGTGCCTGGGACCCCGGACAGGGGTTCCACGAGCAGTACTTC
CAWDPGQGFHEQYF
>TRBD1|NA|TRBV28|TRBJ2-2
TGTGCCAGCAGTTTGGGGCAGGGGGCCGGGGAGCTGTTTTTT
CASSLGQGAGELFF
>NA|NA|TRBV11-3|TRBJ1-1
TGTGCCAGCAGCCGAAAATATCGGGGGAGAACTGAAGCTTTCTTT
CASSRKYRGRTEAFF
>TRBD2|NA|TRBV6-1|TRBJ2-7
TGTGCCAGCATAAGCGGGGTAAGCTCCTACGAGCAGTACTTC
CASISGVSSYEQYF
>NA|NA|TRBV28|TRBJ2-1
TGTGCCAGCAGTATAACTCCGGGGGCCAGGGAGCAGTTCTTC
CASSITPGAREQFF
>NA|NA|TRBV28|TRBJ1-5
TGTGCCACCATTGGGAAGGAAGGTCCTGTACAGCCCCAGCATTTT
CATIGKEGPVQPQHF
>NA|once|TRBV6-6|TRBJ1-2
TGTGCCAGCAGTCCCCCGGGGGGGGACTATGGCTACACCTTC
CASSPPGGDYGYTF
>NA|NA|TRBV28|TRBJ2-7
TGTGCCAGCAGTTTTGTCGGACCCCCGCCCTACGAGCAGTACTTC
CASSFVGPPPYEQYF
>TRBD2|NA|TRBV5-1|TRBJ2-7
TGCGCCAGCAGCCCCAGGGGACTAGCGGGCTCCTACGAGCAGTACTTC
CASSPRGLAGSYEQYF
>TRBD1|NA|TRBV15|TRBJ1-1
TGTGCCACCAGCACCGGACAGGGGGCTTTCTTT
CATSTGQGAFF
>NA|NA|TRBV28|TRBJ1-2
TGTGCCAGCAGCCTAACAGTGTATTATGGCTACACCTTC
CASSLTVYYGYTF
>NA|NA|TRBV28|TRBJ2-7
TGTGCCAGCAGTTTATCAGGGCCCTTCTACGAGCAGTACTTC
CASSLSGPFYEQYF
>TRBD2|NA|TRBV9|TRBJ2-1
TGTGCCAGCAGCGTAGTGGGTAGCGGGACGATGGGTGAGCAGTTCTTC
CASSVVGSGTMGEQFF
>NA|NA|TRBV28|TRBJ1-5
TGTGCCAGCAGGCTGGGGGGTCAGCCCCAGCATTTT
CASRLGGQPQHF
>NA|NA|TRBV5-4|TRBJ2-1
TGTGCCAGCAGCCCGGGATGGGCAGACAATGAGCAGTTCTTC
CASSPGWADNEQFF
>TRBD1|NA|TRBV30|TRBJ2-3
TGTGCCTGCAAGAGTTGGACAGGGGGCACAGATACGCAGTATTTT
CACKSWTGGTDTQYF
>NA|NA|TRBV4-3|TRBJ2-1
TGCGCCAGCAGCCAAGACGAGCGGACCTTCTACAATGAGCAGTTCTTC
CASSQDERTFYNEQFF
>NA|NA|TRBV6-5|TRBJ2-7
TGTGCCAGCAGCCCCGGACTGGGGGCTTACGAGCAGTACTTC
CASSPGLGAYEQYF
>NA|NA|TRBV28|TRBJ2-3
TGTGCCAGCACCCTACAGTTTTCTAGCACAGATACGCAGTATTTT
CASTLQFSSTDTQYF